The clone carrying this T cell receptor (beta chain) was seen only a few times. The germline V gene encodes CDR1 SGHTA and CDR2 FQGNSA. This CDR3 has 13 amino acids. V shed 1 base and J shed 6 bases, with 9 bases lying between them. In the source study's methods: It was from reference gene primer amplification that nucleated cell counts were estimated. Here immunoSEQ multiplex PCR was the method, and the copy in TCRdb shows in-frame clones only, minus some. V and J calls and clone size follow that table, whereas D and trimming were derived from the DNA. In the table there are 150,000 to 200,000 clones, approximately 85% of which are singletons. The record originates from a study of blood T cell repertoires in COVID-19. About the study: Samples came from the United States, Italy and Spain, spanning acute and convalescent COVID-19. PBMCs, B-cell-depleted T cells, or T cells provided the cDNA or gDNA that made up the material.

This TCR was sampled from a woman aged 80 or over with acute or convalescent COVID-19. V gene TRBV7-2 combines with J gene TRBJ1-1; the D is unclear. Sample: peripheral blood. The CDR3 is CASSLGMGAEAFF. In DNA, the CDR3 is TGTGCCAGCAGCTTAGGAATGGGCGCTGAAGCTTTCTTT.